The next 30 T cell receptor beta chains were all read from a single sample in a study of blood T cell repertoires in COVID-19. The protocol was immunoSEQ multiplex PCR, while the TCRdb copy is restricted to in-frame clones and leaves out a portion. The sample lists 300,000 to 400,000 clones, roughly nine tenths seen once, with 4% to 6% in the top ten. Sequencing was performed on PBMCs or T cells enriched from blood (not recorded which). Receptors originate from a man aged 55-75 years who had recovered from COVID-19.

V usage is TRBV2 and J usage is TRBJ2-3; D might be TRBD1 (5 bases). The CDR3 has 13 residues. Per germline, CDR1 SNHLY and CDR2 FYNNEI. Between the trimmed V and J ends, which lost 8 bases and 6 bases, there was a span of 15 bases. CDR3 nucleotide sequence: TGTGCCAGCTCGACAGAAGGGTCCGATACGCAGTATTTT. Its protein is CASSTEGSDTQYF.

This clone came up once. The CDR3 DNA reads TGTGCCAGCAGTTTCCCGCCTGCGGGGCACTACGAGCAGTACTTC. This gives the protein CASSFPPAGHYEQYF. This chain joins TRBV28 and TRBJ2-7; possibly TRBD2 for D (6 bases). This CDR3 is built from 15 residues. Germline V gene data show CDR1 as MDHEN and CDR2 as SYDVKM. V lost 3 bases and J lost 3, with 15 bases in between.

This clone was detected once. The chain combines TRBV7-9 with TRBJ2-5, with 7 bases that match TRBD1. In germline, CDR1 is SEHNR, CDR2 FQNEAQ (reference sequence). V trimming: 6 bases; J trimming: 3 bases; junction bases outside the gene matches: 10. The CDR3 sequence is 15 residues long. The CDR3 is CASRFPGQLEETQYF. The CDR3 DNA is TGTGCCAGCAGATTCCCGGGACAGCTGGAAGAGACCCAGTACTTC.

V and J are TRBV5-6 and TRBJ1-1; a weak D match, TRBD1 (6 bases). The CDR3 runs to 15 residues. The V gene's germline CDR1 is SGHDT and CDR2 YYEEEE. V gave up 4 bases and J gave up 1 base, with 14 bases separating them. CDR3 in DNA: TGTGCCAGCAGCCCCGGATGGGGGCAGAACACTGAAGCTTTCTTT. Protein product: CASSPGWGQNTEAFF.

V gene TRBV5-5 combines with J gene TRBJ2-2; D possibly corresponds to TRBD2 (6 bases). Between the trimmed V and J ends, which lost 4 bases and 6 bases, there was a span of 13 bases. Looked up from germline, CDR1 is SGHKS and CDR2 is YYEKEE (reference sequence). This CDR3 contains 14 residues. The CDR3, as DNA: TGTGCCAGCAGCAGATCACTAGCAGCCGGGGAGCTGTTTTTT. Protein: CASSRSLAAGELFF.

The V and J genes are TRBV4-1 and TRBJ2-7; 10 bases align to TRBD2. Germline CDR1 reads MGHRA; CDR2 reads YSYEKL. The junction had 6 bases not matched to a gene; V was cut back by 1 base and J by 3 bases. This CDR3 has 16 residues. The CDR3: CASSQVPGLASYEQYF. The DNA for the CDR3 is TGCGCCAGCAGCCAAGTTCCGGGACTAGCGAGCTACGAGCAGTACTTC.

The gene calls are TRBV6-2 or TRBV6-3 and TRBJ1-5, with D perhaps TRBD1 (6 bases). CDR3 size: 17 residues. The V gene lost 2 bases and the J gene lost 2 bases, with 16 bases spanning the gap. From germline, CDR1 is MNHEY and CDR2 SVGEGT. The CDR3, as DNA: TGTGCCAGCAGTTACGGGCCAGGGGATGATGGCAATCAGCCCCAGCATTTT. Its protein is CASSYGPGDDGNQPQHF.

V is TRBV2 and J is TRBJ2-1; the match to TRBD2 covers 9 bases. CDR3 length: 13 amino acids. Trimming removed 6 bases from V and 8 bases from J; junction bases left unmatched: 5. In germline, CDR1 is SNHLY, CDR2 FYNNEI. The CDR3 nucleotides read TGTGCCAGCAGAGTTAGCGGGAGCTATGAGCAGTTCTTC. This translates into CASRVSGSYEQFF.

This chain links TRBV18 with TRBJ1-5; D may be TRBD1 (5 bases). V lost 6 bases to trimming and J lost 2 bases, with 14 bases between them. Germline V gene lookup returns CDR1 KGHSH and CDR2 LQKENI. The CDR3 sequence is 15 residues long. The CDR3 region is CASSKAGYGNQPQHF. The CDR3 nucleotides read TGTGCCAGCTCTAAGGCAGGGTATGGCAATCAGCCCCAGCATTTT. The variable domain in full, completed from reference TRBV18 and TRBJ1-5, reads NAGVMQNPRHLVRRRGQEARLRCSPMKGHSHVYWYRQLPEEGLKFMVYLQKENIIDESGMPKERFSAEFPKEGPSILRIQQVVRGDSAAYFCASSKAGYGNQPQHFGDGTRLSIL.

V gene TRBV9 combines with J gene TRBJ1-2, with 7 bases fitting TRBD1. V lost 3 bases, J lost 8 bases, and 10 bases stayed unmatched. This CDR3 comprises 14 residues. Germline loops: CDR1 SGDLS, CDR2 YYNGEE. DNA of the CDR3: TGTGCCAGCAGCGCGACGACAGGGATGGGGGGCTACACCTTC. It specifies CASSATTGMGGYTF. Using reference TRBV9 and TRBJ1-2 for the parts outside the CDR3, the full variable domain is DSGVTQTPKHLITATGQRVTLRCSPRSGDLSVYWYQQSLDQGLQFLIQYYNGEERAKGNILERFSAQQFPDLHSELNLSSLELGDSALYFCASSATTGMGGYTFGSGTRLTVV.

V and J are TRBV5-1 and TRBJ2-7, with D hard to call. CDR3 length equals 14 residues. The germline V gene has CDR1 SGHRS and CDR2 YFSETQ. The ends were cut back, 1 base at V and 6 bases at J, with 14 bases in the middle. CDR3 sequence (DNA): TGCGCCAGCAGCTTGTTACCGGCAGGCTCCGAGCAGTACTTC. It codes for CASSLLPAGSEQYF.

The chain couples TRBV7-8 to TRBJ2-7; the D is unclear. The germline V gene encodes CDR1 SGHVS and CDR2 FQNEAQ. The V and J ends lost 6 bases and 3 bases respectively, with 12 bases between them. The CDR3 sequence is 13 residues long. In nucleotides, the CDR3 is TGTGCCAGCAGGCCCCAACAGTTCTACGAGCAGTACTTC. This gives the protein CASRPQQFYEQYF.

V is TRBV2 and J is TRBJ1-3; D gene uncertain. CDR1 is SNHLY, CDR2 FYNNEI, per germline. This CDR3 is 12 amino acids long. With 8 bases removed from V and 3 bases from J, the gap between germline ends came to 8 bases. CDR3 region: CASVSFGNTIYF. As DNA, the CDR3 is TGTGCCAGCGTAAGCTTTGGAAACACCATATATTTT.

This sequence joins TRBV11-3 and TRBJ2-7; TRBD2 is a possible D gene (6 bases). Germline V lookup: CDR1 SGHNT, CDR2 YENEEA. V was pared by 0 bases and J by 9 bases, with 12 bases between. The CDR3 is 13 residues long. In DNA form, the CDR3 reads TGTGCCAGCAGCTTAGACGGCGGGACGGGGCAGTACTTC. It specifies CASSLDGGTGQYF. Variable domain in full (rest from reference TRBV11-3 and TRBJ2-7): EAGVVQSPRYKIIEKKQPVAFWCNPISGHNTLYWYLQNLGQGPELLIRYENEEAVDDSQLPKDRFSAERLKGVDSTLKIQPAELGDSAVYLCASSLDGGTGQYFGPGTRLTVT.

The chain carries TRBV28 and TRBJ1-5, with 8 bases lining up with TRBD1. Trimming took 4 bases from V and 2 from J; bases not matched to a gene: 1. This CDR3 is built from 14 residues. The germline V gene has CDR1 MDHEN and CDR2 SYDVKM. This CDR3 reads CASSSGGGNQPQHF. CDR3 sequence (DNA): TGTGCCAGCAGTTCAGGGGGCGGCAATCAGCCCCAGCATTTT.

The chain recombines TRBV20-1 with TRBJ2-7; 10 bases are a match to TRBD2. Per germline, CDR1 DFQATT and CDR2 SNEGSKA (reference sequence). Unmatched junction bases numbered 2, after V lost 3 bases and J lost 3 bases. The CDR3 extends over 13 amino acids. The CDR3: CSASRTSGYEQYF. The DNA for the CDR3 is TGCAGTGCTAGTAGGACTAGCGGCTACGAGCAGTACTTC.

This sequence joins TRBV3-1 (or the pseudogene TRBV3-2) and TRBJ2-3, with 7 bases identical to TRBD2. The CDR3 totals 17 residues. The germline gives CDR1 LGHDT, CDR2 YNNKEL (reference sequence). J gave up 5 bases and V 4 bases, and 15 bases lay outside the gene matches. The CDR3 region has the DNA TGTGCCAGCAGCCTCCCTGGGAGGGAGGGCCTTGGAGATACGCAGTATTTT. Encoded protein: CASSLPGREGLGDTQYF.

The chain couples TRBV28 to TRBJ1-3; TRBD1 matches at 7 bases. There are 16 residues in the CDR3. CDR1 is MDHEN and CDR2 is SYDVKM in the germline V gene. With V trimmed by 4 bases and J by 8 bases, 14 bases remained unmatched. DNA of the CDR3: TGTGCCAGCAGTTCAACCTTAGGACAGGTGGGGGACACCATATATTTT. This gives the protein CASSSTLGQVGDTIYF. Full variable domain (outside the CDR3, taken from reference TRBV28 and TRBJ1-3): DVKVTQSSRYLVKRTGEKVFLECVQDMDHENMFWYRQDPGLGLRLIYFSYDVKMKEKGDIPEGYSVSREKKERFSLILESASTNQTSMYLCASSSTLGQVGDTIYFGEGSWLTVV.

In nucleotides, the CDR3 is TGTGCCAGCAGTAAACTAGCGGGCCCCTCCTACGAGCAGTACTTC. Amino acids: CASSKLAGPSYEQYF. This chain joins TRBV6-5 and TRBJ2-7; 9 positions agree with TRBD2. This CDR3 region has 15 residues. The V gene end was trimmed by 5 bases and the J gene end by 0 bases; junction bases not matched to a gene: 5. Germline lookup yields CDR1 MNHEY and CDR2 SVGAGI.

The CDR3 region is CASSTQGVNQPQHF. In DNA form, the CDR3 reads TGTGCCAGCAGCACACAGGGGGTTAATCAGCCCCAGCATTTT. This chain connects TRBV11-2 to TRBJ1-5; 8 bases agree with TRBD1. The CDR3 contains 14 residues. CDR1 and CDR2 (germline): SGHAT, FQNNGV. V was pared by 5 bases and J by 4 bases, with 4 bases of the junction left unmatched.

This chain connects TRBV7-3 to TRBJ2-2; D perhaps matches TRBD2 (6 bases). V was cut by 2 bases and J by 7 bases, with 11 bases left in between. Looked up from germline, CDR1 is SGHTA and CDR2 is FQGTGA. This CDR3 region has 14 residues. DNA for the CDR3: TGTGCCAGCAGCTTATCACTAGCAGGCGGGGAGCTGTTTTTT. This gives the protein CASSLSLAGGELFF. The entire variable domain, with the rest obtained from reference TRBV7-3 and TRBJ2-2, is as follows: GAGVSQTPSNKVTEKGKYVELRCDPISGHTALYWYRQSLGQGPEFLIYFQGTGAADDSGLPNDRFFAVRPEGSVSTLKIQRTERGDSAVYLCASSLSLAGGELFFGEGSRLTVL.

The chain recombines TRBV7-3 with TRBJ2-1; TRBD1 matches at 10 bases. The J segment lost 4 bases and the V segment lost 3 bases, leaving 3 bases of the junction unmatched. This CDR3 is 15 amino acids long. Germline CDR1 is SGHTA and CDR2 is FQGTGA. In DNA form, the CDR3 reads TGTGCCAGCAGCTTGGGGGGACAGGGGTACAATGAGCAGTTCTTC. Translation gives CASSLGGQGYNEQFF.

The CDR3, as DNA: TGTGCCAGCAGCCGAACGGAAGCGTACGAGCAGTACTTC. Its protein is CASSRTEAYEQYF. V gene TRBV3-1 (or the pseudogene TRBV3-2) combines with J gene TRBJ2-7, with D uncertain. Trimming removed 4 bases from V and 4 bases from J, with 11 bases in between. Germline-derived CDR1 and CDR2 are LGHDT and YNNKEL (reference sequence). CDR3 size: 13 residues.

V usage is TRBV2 and J usage is TRBJ1-3, with 8 bases matching TRBD1. CDR3 length equals 15 residues. Looked up from germline, CDR1 is SNHLY and CDR2 is FYNNEI. With 3 bases clipped from V and 3 bases from J, the junction kept 4 bases outside the gene matches. CDR3 in DNA: TGTGCCAGCAGTGAGGTCAGGGGGCTTGGAAACACCATATATTTT. This gives the protein CASSEVRGLGNTIYF.

Worth noting for this clone: Mismatch with germline at one junction end may stem from a read error. The rearrangement links TRBV20-1 to TRBJ2-7; 10 bases line up with TRBD1. The CDR3 has 13 amino acids. Germline-derived CDR1 and CDR2 are DFQATT and SNEGSKA (reference sequence). CDR3 sequence: CSASRDRGYEQYF. Here the CDR3 DNA reads TGCAGCGCTAGTAGGGACAGGGGATACGAGCAGTACTTC.

The rearrangement joins TRBV5-1 to TRBJ1-4; TRBD1 aligns across 10 bases. Looked up from germline, CDR1 is SGHRS and CDR2 is YFSETQ. J gave up 8 bases and V 2 bases, and 12 bases lay outside the gene matches. This CDR3 comprises 17 residues. The CDR3 protein is CASSLPGQGPLKEKLFF. The DNA of the CDR3 is TGCGCCAGCAGCTTACCGGGACAGGGGCCCTTGAAGGAAAAACTGTTTTTT. Drawing the rest from reference TRBV5-1 and TRBJ1-4, the complete variable domain is KAGVTQTPRYLIKTRGQQVTLSCSPISGHRSVSWYQQTPGQGLQFLFEYFSETQRNKGNFPGRFSGRQFSNSRSEMNVSTLELGDSALYLCASSLPGQGPLKEKLFFGSGTQLSVL.

This rearrangement joins TRBV28 to TRBJ1-3; weak D call: TRBD1 (5 bases). Trimming pared 2 bases from V and 0 bases from J, leaving 11 bases between. The CDR3 is 16 residues long. The V gene's germline CDR1 is MDHEN and CDR2 SYDVKM. The CDR3 DNA reads TGTGCCAGCAGTTTAAGACAGATGAGCTCTGGAAACACCATATATTTT. It codes for CASSLRQMSSGNTIYF.

This chain joins TRBV7-2 and TRBJ2-7, with 7 bases aligning to TRBD1. From germline, CDR1 is SGHTA and CDR2 FQGNSA. CDR3 size: 13 residues. After removal of 5 bases from V and 6 bases from J, the junction contained 7 bases not matched to a gene. CDR3 nucleotides: TGTGCCAGCAGCACCCGGACAGGATTCGAGCAGTACTTC. Translating gives CASSTRTGFEQYF.

This sequence joins TRBV29-1 and TRBJ2-1; a weak D match, TRBD1 (6 bases). The CDR3 is 14 residues long. Germline V gene lookup returns CDR1 SQVTM and CDR2 ANQGSEA. Deletions cut 5 bases from V and 8 bases from J, with 19 bases between. The CDR3 is CSVLVQGRRDEQFF. In nucleotides, the CDR3 is TGCAGCGTTCTAGTACAGGGACGTCGGGATGAGCAGTTCTTC.

The gene calls are TRBV5-1 and TRBJ2-1, with 8 bases lining up with TRBD2. Germline assignment: CDR1 SGHRS and CDR2 YFSETQ. The CDR3 loop spans 14 amino acids. The J segment lost 7 bases and the V segment lost 4 bases, leaving 7 bases of the junction unmatched. DNA for the CDR3: TGCGCCAGCAGCCGCAGTAGCGGGGAGAATGAGCAGTTCTTC. This codes for CASSRSSGENEQFF.